The present T cell receptor (beta chain) was sequenced within a study of shared clonotypes between healthy human individuals. Study outcomes and limitations: Generation probabilities were higher for clonotypes shared across all four sorted-subset donors than for unshared ones.

The study ran the assay at deep level. Profiling relied on immunoSEQ multiplex PCR, and the TCRdb table lists in-frame clones only, not all of them. This table holds roughly 2 million clones, approximately 95% found once. The CDR3 covers 14 residues. Trimming pared 3 bases from V and 5 bases from J, leaving 10 bases between. CDR1 and CDR2 from the germline V gene are SEHNR and FQNEAQ (reference sequence). The study drew its donors from healthy HIV-negative adults without recent acute infections or vaccinations. This clone was seen once. Its target is not known. Other DNA sequences in this sample translate to the same CDR3.

This sequence originates from a man in his late teens or twenties in good health. This sequence joins TRBV7-9 and TRBJ2-2; possibly TRBD2 for D (5 bases). What was sequenced was naive CD4+ T cells sorted from blood. Subset: CD45RA+ positively selected. This chain's CDR3 is CASSFTGGTGELFF. The CDR3, as DNA: TGTGCCAGCAGCTTCACTGGCGGGACCGGGGAGCTGTTTTTT.